What follows are 26 T cell receptor beta chains derived from one specimen sequenced in a study of regulatory T cells in long-lasting Graves disease. Documented time point: newly diagnosed GD, antithyroid drugs for less than 3 months. From RNA extracted from PBMCs, the TCR library was made. With iRepertoire HTBI primers and Arm-PCR of CDR3 regions, TCR beta libraries were built. One entry per CDR3 protein, called by TCRdb with MiXCR from the multiplex PCR reads. The repertoire holds about 470,000 distinct CDR3 sequences, with around 15% as singletons. This sample also belongs to another study, concerning T cells in Graves' hyperthyroidism and ophthalmopathy.

The sample here was peripheral blood mononuclear cells (PBMCs), taken at new diagnosis, from a patient treated with antithyroid drugs. These receptors were obtained from a man aged 35 to 55 with Graves disease.

There are a few counts of this clonotype. V is TRBV27 and J is TRBJ2-1; no reliable D call. This CDR3 comprises 12 residues. Germline V lookup: CDR1 MNHEY, CDR2 SMNVEV (reference sequence). V lost 5 bases and J lost 4, with 6 bases in between. CDR3 protein: CASSTIYNEQFF. The CDR3 DNA reads TGTGCCAGCAGTACCATTTACAATGAGCAGTTCTTC.

This chain joins TRBV2 and TRBJ2-7, with 9 bases lining up with TRBD2. This CDR3 is built from 16 residues. Germline lookup yields CDR1 SNHLY and CDR2 FYNNEI. The junction had 10 bases not matched to a gene; V was cut back by 1 base and J by 6 bases. CDR3 coding DNA: TGTGCCAGCAGTGAAGGAGCAATAGCGGGAGATGCCGAGCAGTACTTC. Amino acid sequence: CASSEGAIAGDAEQYF. The variable domain in full, with the rest retrieved from reference TRBV2 and TRBJ2-7, is EPEVTQTPSHQVTQMGQEVILRCVPISNHLYFYWYRQILGQKVEFLVSFYNNEISEKSEIFDDQFSVERPDGSNFTLKIRSTKLEDSAMYFCASSEGAIAGDAEQYFGPGTRLTVT.

As to this clonotype: This may arise from a read error, as a much more abundant clone is one base away. The rearrangement links TRBV27 to TRBJ2-7, with no clear D. V was clipped by 5 bases and J by 3 bases, with 17 bases between them. In germline, CDR1 is MNHEY, CDR2 SMNVEV (reference sequence). This CDR3 is built from 15 residues. In DNA, the CDR3 is TGTGCCAGCAGTGATTCCGGGTCCAGCCTCTACGAGCAGTACTTC. Translation gives CASSDSGSSLYEQYF.

This clonotype came up many times. This chain connects TRBV28 to TRBJ1-3; the D is unclear. V was trimmed by 5 bases and J by 4 bases, leaving 15 bases between them. CDR3 length: 15 amino acids. CDR1 is MDHEN and CDR2 is SYDVKM in the germline V gene. CDR3 region: CASSPPSPRGNTIYF. CDR3 DNA sequence: TGTGCCAGCAGTCCCCCCAGTCCCCGGGGAAACACCATATATTTT.

This clonotype was recorded many times. V and J are TRBV2 and TRBJ2-5; D might be TRBD1 or TRBD2, each matching 5 bases. The germline CDR1 and CDR2 sequences are SNHLY and FYNNEI. Trimming cost V 6 bases and J 2 bases, with 13 bases left between them. There are 14 residues in the CDR3. The CDR3 nucleotides are TGTGCCAGCAGCCCGGGACGGTTACAAGAGACCCAGTACTTC. The encoded protein is CASSPGRLQETQYF.

This clonotype was counted many times. CDR3: CSARDTSGRQISYEQYF. CDR3 DNA: TGCAGTGCTAGAGATACTAGCGGGAGGCAAATCTCCTACGAGCAGTACTTC. V and J are TRBV20-1 and TRBJ2-7, with TRBD2 matching over 12 bases. There are 17 residues in the CDR3. The germline gives CDR1 DFQATT, CDR2 SNEGSKA (reference sequence). The ends lost 0 bases at V and 0 bases at J; junction bases unmatched: 6.

The J gene is TRBJ1-3, the V gene TRBV7-2; 8 bases are a match to TRBD1. From germline, CDR1 is SGHTA and CDR2 FQGNSA. V trimming: 3 bases; J trimming: 0 bases; junction bases outside the gene matches: 4. CDR3 length: 16 amino acids. For the CDR3, the DNA is TGTGCCAGCAGCTTCTCAGGGGGCAACTCTGGAAACACCATATATTTT. Protein: CASSFSGGNSGNTIYF.

This clonotype was seen repeatedly, ten times or more. The rearrangement links TRBV28 to TRBJ2-5; weak D call: TRBD1 (5 bases). V was clipped by 7 bases and J by 0 bases, with 9 bases between them. This CDR3 is built from 13 residues. The germline V gene has CDR1 MDHEN and CDR2 SYDVKM. The CDR3 is CASMAGYQETQYF. The CDR3 DNA sequence: TGTGCCAGCATGGCAGGGTACCAAGAGACCCAGTACTTC.

This clonotype was seen a handful of times. The chain joins TRBV20-1 to TRBJ1-5, with TRBD1 matching 8 bases. Losses at the gene ends were 5 bases for V and 3 bases for J; bases not matched to a gene: 3. Per the germline V gene, CDR1 is DFQATT and CDR2 is SNEGSKA (reference sequence). The CDR3 is 13 residues long. The CDR3 region is CSAGQGLNQPQHF. CDR3 in DNA: TGCAGTGCTGGACAGGGTCTCAATCAGCCCCAGCATTTT.

In the case of this clonotype: A much larger clone differs from this one at a single base, so this may be a read error. V is TRBV30 and J is TRBJ2-1; 7 bases agree with TRBD2. The CDR3 totals 15 residues. Germline V gene lookup returns CDR1 GTSNPN and CDR2 SVGIG (reference sequence). CDR3 sequence reads: CAWGVVTSFYNEQFF. As DNA, the CDR3 is TGTGCCTGGGGTGTAGTGACTAGCTTCTACAATGAGCAGTTCTTC.

This clonotype has more than one count but fewer than ten. The chain has TRBV29-1 and TRBJ2-7; 14 bases are shared with TRBD2. V shed 7 bases, J shed 7 bases, and the junction held 6 bases outside the gene matches. Germline V CDR1 and CDR2: SQVTM, ANQGSEA. The CDR3 loop spans 13 amino acids. The CDR3 region is CSAGTSGRREQYF. The DNA for the CDR3 is TGCAGCGCCGGGACTAGCGGGAGACGAGAGCAGTACTTC.

This sequence joins TRBV12-3 or TRBV12-4 and TRBJ2-3; the D gene is possibly TRBD2 (6 bases). There are 17 residues in the CDR3. Deletions cut 3 bases from V and 2 bases from J, with 18 bases between. The CDR3 nucleotides are TGTGCCAGCAGTTTCCTTATTCGCGGGGCCATCACAGATACGCAGTATTTT. This translates into CASSFLIRGAITDTQYF.

This clonotype was counted at least ten times. The chain carries TRBV5-1 and TRBJ2-3; TRBD1 matches at 7 bases. With V trimmed by 0 bases and J by 4 bases, 11 bases remained unmatched. There are 17 residues in the CDR3. Germline V gives CDR1 SGHRS, CDR2 YFSETQ. The CDR3 bases are TGCGCCAGCAGCTTGGAAGGACAGGTGGTTTCGGCAGATACGCAGTATTTT. Protein: CASSLEGQVVSADTQYF.

This clonotype was seen a handful of times. The chain has TRBV6-2 or TRBV6-3 and TRBJ1-1; TRBD1 is a possible D gene (5 bases). V lost 3 bases and J 8 bases, leaving 10 bases between the germline ends. This CDR3 has 12 amino acids. Looked up from germline, CDR1 is MNHEY and CDR2 is SVGEGT. The CDR3 nucleotides read TGTGCCAGCAGTTATGAGGGGCGCGAAGCTTTCTTT. Encoded protein: CASSYEGREAFF.

This clonotype has ten or more counts. This rearrangement joins TRBV28 to TRBJ2-7; either TRBD1 or TRBD2 may supply D (5 bases each). The V gene's germline CDR1 is MDHEN and CDR2 SYDVKM. CDR3 length: 16 residues. Trimming cost V 5 bases and J 2 bases, with 19 bases left between them. This CDR3 reads CASSRYTGALPYEQYF. In DNA form, the CDR3 reads TGTGCCAGCAGTCGATACACCGGGGCCTTGCCCTACGAGCAGTACTTC.

In its sample, this clonotype was seen many times. The chain employs TRBV11-2 and TRBJ2-1; 7 positions agree with TRBD1. The length of the CDR3 is 15 residues. Germline trimming cut 4 bases from V and 8 bases from J; bases unmatched to any gene: 11. Germline V lookup: CDR1 SGHAT, CDR2 FQNNGV. The CDR3 DNA reads TGTGCCAGCAGCTCTGACAGGGTATTTCGGTATGAGCAGTTCTTC. The encoded protein is CASSSDRVFRYEQFF.

A few counts support this clonotype. This rearrangement joins TRBV20-1 to TRBJ2-7; D remains unclear. Per germline, CDR1 DFQATT and CDR2 SNEGSKA (reference sequence). V lost 0 bases and J 2 bases, leaving 14 bases between the germline ends. The CDR3 is 15 amino acids. The CDR3 DNA is TGCAGTGCTAGAGATCTAAAGGCAGGAGCCTACGAGCAGTACTTC. It translates to CSARDLKAGAYEQYF.

The chain is built from TRBV9 and TRBJ2-7; 9 bases match TRBD1. Germline V lookup: CDR1 SGDLS, CDR2 YYNGEE. The CDR3 is made up of 13 amino acids. The V segment lost 5 bases and the J segment 5 bases; nucleotides outside the gene matches: 5. CDR3 sequence reads: CASSGQGRNEQYF. The CDR3 DNA is TGTGCCAGCAGTGGACAGGGGCGGAACGAGCAGTACTTC.

This clonotype was counted at least ten times. The V gene is TRBV10-3, the J gene TRBJ2-5; TRBD1 might be the D (5 bases). Trimming took 1 base from V and 2 from J, leaving 14 bases between them. Germline V CDR1 and CDR2: ENHRY, SYGVKD. The CDR3 contains 16 residues. The CDR3 sequence: CAISELKTAAQETQYF. The DNA for the CDR3 is TGTGCCATCAGTGAGTTAAAGACAGCAGCACAAGAGACCCAGTACTTC.

This clonotype was seen ten or more times. This chain links TRBV28 with TRBJ2-5; 10 nucleotides match TRBD2. CDR1 MDHEN and CDR2 SYDVKM come from the germline V gene. After removal of 3 bases from V and 3 bases from J, the junction contained 7 bases not matched to a gene. The CDR3 has 16 residues. The DNA of the CDR3 is TGTGCCAGCAGTTTTTATAGGCTAGCGGGAGAAGAGACCCAGTACTTC. Translating gives CASSFYRLAGEETQYF.

The chain recombines TRBV19 with TRBJ2-7, with D maybe TRBD1 (5 bases). The V gene lost 3 bases and the J gene lost 0 bases, with 12 bases spanning the gap. CDR1 is LNHDA, CDR2 SQIVND, per germline (reference sequence). The CDR3 length is 15 residues. CDR3 nucleotide sequence: TGTGCCAGTAGTATGATCGCAGGGCCCTCCTACGAGCAGTACTTC. It translates to CASSMIAGPSYEQYF.

This clonotype came up many times. The chain recombines TRBV12-3 or TRBV12-4 with TRBJ2-1, with TRBD2 identical over 8 bases. There are 17 residues in the CDR3. V trimming: 3 bases; J trimming: 0 bases; junction bases outside the gene matches: 7. The CDR3, as DNA: TGTGCCAGCAGTTTCACCACTAGCGGCCGCTCCTACAATGAGCAGTTCTTC. It encodes CASSFTTSGRSYNEQFF.

This clonotype showed up many times. CDR3 sequence reads: CAWSQQGAAEAFF. The CDR3 bases are TGTGCCTGGAGCCAACAGGGGGCTGCTGAAGCTTTCTTT. The chain carries TRBV30 and TRBJ1-1, with 9 bases that match TRBD1. From germline, CDR1 is GTSNPN and CDR2 SVGIG (reference sequence). Germline trimming cut 3 bases from V and 6 bases from J; bases unmatched to any gene: 5. This CDR3 is 13 amino acids long.

The V gene is TRBV20-1, the J gene TRBJ2-5; the D gene is possibly TRBD2 (7 bases). V lost 5 bases, J lost 2 bases, and 15 bases lay in between. Germline values: CDR1 DFQATT, CDR2 SNEGSKA (reference sequence). The CDR3 consists of 14 residues. The CDR3 region is CSAGGLAVQETQYF. The CDR3 bases are TGCAGTGCTGGGGGCCTAGCGGTACAAGAGACCCAGTACTTC.

This clonotype was found many times. The genes are TRBV20-1 and TRBJ2-3, with D tentatively TRBD2 (7 bases). Germline loops: CDR1 DFQATT, CDR2 SNEGSKA (reference sequence). Trimming left V 2 bases short and J 4 bases short, with 10 bases between. The CDR3 covers 13 residues. Here the CDR3 DNA reads TGCAGTGCTAGACAGGGGAGGGCAGATACGCAGTATTTT. This translates into CSARQGRADTQYF.

This clonotype has just a few counts. V is TRBV5-6 and J is TRBJ1-6; D perhaps matches TRBD1 (6 bases). Germline-derived CDR1 and CDR2 are SGHDT and YYEEEE. The CDR3 length is 13 residues. With 9 bases removed from V and 7 bases from J, the gap between germline ends came to 14 bases. The CDR3 loop reads CAMGDRMNSPLHF. DNA of the CDR3: TGTGCCATGGGAGACAGGATGAATTCACCCCTCCACTTT.